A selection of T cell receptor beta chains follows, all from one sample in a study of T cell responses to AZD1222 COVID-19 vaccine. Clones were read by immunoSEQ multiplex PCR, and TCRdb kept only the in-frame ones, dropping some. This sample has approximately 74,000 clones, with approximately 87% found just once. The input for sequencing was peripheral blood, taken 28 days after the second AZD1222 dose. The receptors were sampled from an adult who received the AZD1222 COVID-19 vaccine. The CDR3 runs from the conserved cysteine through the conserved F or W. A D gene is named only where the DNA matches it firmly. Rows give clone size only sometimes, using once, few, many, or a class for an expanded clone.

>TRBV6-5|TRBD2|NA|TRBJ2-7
TGTGCCAGCATCCGGGCTAGCGGGATGCCTTGGGAGCAGTACTTC
CASIRASGMPWEQYF
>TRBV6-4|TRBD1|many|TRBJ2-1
TGTGCCAGCAGCGGACAGGTAAACAATGAGCAGTTCTTC
CASSGQVNNEQFF
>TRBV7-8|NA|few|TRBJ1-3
TGTGCCAGCAGCTTAGCGGCGGGGGACGCCGGAAACACCATATATTTT
CASSLAAGDAGNTIYF
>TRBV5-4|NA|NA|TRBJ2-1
TGTGCCAGCAGCTTGTGGGACAAGTTGGGCCGTGAGCAGTTCTTC
CASSLWDKLGREQFF
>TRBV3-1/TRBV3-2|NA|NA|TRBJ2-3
TGTGCCAGCAGCCATCCCGACCGGGGTACGCAGTATTTT
CASSHPDRGTQYF
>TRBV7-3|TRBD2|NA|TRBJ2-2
TGTGCCAGCAGCCTTTTTCCTAGCGGGGGGCCCACCGGGGAGCTGTTTTTT
CASSLFPSGGPTGELFF
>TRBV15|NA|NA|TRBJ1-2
TGTGCCACCAGCTTGGAGGCAGCTAACTATGGCTACACCTTC
CATSLEAANYGYTF
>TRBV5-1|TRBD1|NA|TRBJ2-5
TGCGCCAGCAGCCCGGGACAGGGGAGAGAGACCCAGTACTTC
CASSPGQGRETQYF
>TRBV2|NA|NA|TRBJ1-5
TGTGCCAGCAACAGGGAGACTAATCAGCCCCAGCATTTT
CASNRETNQPQHF
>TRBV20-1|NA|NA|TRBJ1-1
TGCAGTGCTATTGAGGAGTACACTGAAGCTTTCTTT
CSAIEEYTEAFF
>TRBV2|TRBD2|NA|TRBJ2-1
TGTGCCAGCAGGGTACTAGCGGGCATAAGGGATGAGCAGTTCTTC
CASRVLAGIRDEQFF
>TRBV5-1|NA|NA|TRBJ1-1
TGCGCCAGCAGCCCCCCGGGACAATTCATGAACACTGAAGCTTTCTTT
CASSPPGQFMNTEAFF
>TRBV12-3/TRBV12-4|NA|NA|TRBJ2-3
TGTGCCAGCAGTCCCTCTCTGACAGATACGCAGTATTTT
CASSPSLTDTQYF
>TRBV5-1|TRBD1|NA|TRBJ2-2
TGCGCCAGCAGCTTGGGTGACAGGGGCAGGACCGGGGAGCTGTTTTTT
CASSLGDRGRTGELFF
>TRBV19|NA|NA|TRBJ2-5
TGTGCCAGTGGCGTATCTTGGGAGACCCAGTACTTC
CASGVSWETQYF
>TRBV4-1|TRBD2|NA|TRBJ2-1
TGCGCCAGCAGCCAAGGGACTAGCGGGGGGGCACGTGTGAGTGAGCAGTTCTTC
CASSQGTSGGARVSEQFF
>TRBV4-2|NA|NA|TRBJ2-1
TGTGCCAGCAGCCAACACGGGACCCAGGAACGTAATGAGCAGTTCTTC
CASSQHGTQERNEQFF
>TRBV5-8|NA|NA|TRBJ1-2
TGTGCCAGCAACTCATTCTCGCTACGGGGGATCGAGGGCTACACCTTC
CASNSFSLRGIEGYTF
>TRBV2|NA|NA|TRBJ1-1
TGTGCCAGCTTGGGGTTGGGGAACACTGAAGCTTTCTTT
CASLGLGNTEAFF
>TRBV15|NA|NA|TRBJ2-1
TGTGCCACCAGCTCCCCTGACTGGACCAATGAGCAGTTCTTC
CATSSPDWTNEQFF
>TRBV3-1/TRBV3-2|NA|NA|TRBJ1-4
TGTGCCAGCAGCCGAGGGACACTACTTAATGAAAAACTGTTTTTT
CASSRGTLLNEKLFF
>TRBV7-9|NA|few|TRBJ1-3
TGTGCCAGCAGCTCATATGCGTGGCAGTCTGGAAACACCATATATTTT
CASSSYAWQSGNTIYF
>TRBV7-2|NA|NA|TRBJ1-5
TGTGCCAGCACCCCCAGGTCAGGCGGCAATCAGCCCCAGCATTTT
CASTPRSGGNQPQHF
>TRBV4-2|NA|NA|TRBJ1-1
TGTGCCAGCAGCCAACCGGGGATGAACACTGAAGCTTTCTTT
CASSQPGMNTEAFF
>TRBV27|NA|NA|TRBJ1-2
TGTGCCAGCAGTTCGGGAACAGGGAACTATGGCTACACCTTC
CASSSGTGNYGYTF
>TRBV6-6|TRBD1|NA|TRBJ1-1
TGTGCCAGCAGTTTGGGACAGGGAGGTTGGAAGGCTTTCTTT
CASSLGQGGWKAFF
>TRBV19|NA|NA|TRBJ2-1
TGTGCCAGTATGGGCGCAGTCACGAATGAGCAGTTCTTC
CASMGAVTNEQFF
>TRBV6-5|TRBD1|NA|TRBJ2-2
TGTGCCAGCAGTAAGGGACAGGGGAACACCGGGGAGCTGTTTTTT
CASSKGQGNTGELFF
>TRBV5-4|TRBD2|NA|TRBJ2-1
TGTGCCAGCAGCTTGGCGGCTAGCGGAGACAATGAGCAGTTCTTC
CASSLAASGDNEQFF
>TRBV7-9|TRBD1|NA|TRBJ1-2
TGTGCCAGCAGCAGGACAGGGAATGGCTACACCTTC
CASSRTGNGYTF
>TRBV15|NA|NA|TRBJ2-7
TGTGCCACCAGCGCCTCAGAAAGTTACGAGCAGTACTTC
CATSASESYEQYF
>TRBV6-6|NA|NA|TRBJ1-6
TGTGCCAGCAGCGACAGGACCTCCTATAATTCACCCCTCCACTTT
CASSDRTSYNSPLHF
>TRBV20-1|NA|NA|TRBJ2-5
TGCAGTGCTAAAGGTCAAGAGACCCAGTACTTC
CSAKGQETQYF
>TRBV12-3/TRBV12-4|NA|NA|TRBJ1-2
TGTGCCAGCAGTGAGGGGATGGGCTATGGCTACACCTTC
CASSEGMGYGYTF
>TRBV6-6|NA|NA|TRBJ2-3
TGTGCCAGCAGTTACTTGGGTGCCTCTAGCACAGATACGCAGTATTTT
CASSYLGASSTDTQYF
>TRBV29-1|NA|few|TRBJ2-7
TGCAGCGTTGCAGGCGGGACAGCAAGCTCCTACGAGCAGTACTTC
CSVAGGTASSYEQYF
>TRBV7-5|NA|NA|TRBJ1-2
TGTGTCAGAAGCTTGACCCGGGACAGGGTATATGGCTACACCTTC
CVRSLTRDRVYGYTF
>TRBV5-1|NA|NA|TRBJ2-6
TGCGCCAGCAGCTTGAGGGGCTCTGGGGCCAACGTCCTGACTTTC
CASSLRGSGANVLTF
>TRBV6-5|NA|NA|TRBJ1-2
TGTGCCAGCAGTTCGGGTGGAATCTATGGCTACACCTTC
CASSSGGIYGYTF
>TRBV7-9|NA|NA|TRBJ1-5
TGTGCCATCTCAAATGGGTTATCTCATCAGCCCCAGCATTTT
CAISNGLSHQPQHF
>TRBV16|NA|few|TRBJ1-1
TGTGCCAGCAGCCAATCGGAGATTTTAGCTTTCTTT
CASSQSEILAFF
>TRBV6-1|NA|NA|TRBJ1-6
TGTGCCAGCAGTGAAGGGGGAAATTCACCCCTCCACTTT
CASSEGGNSPLHF
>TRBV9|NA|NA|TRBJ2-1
TGTGCCAGCAGCCCCCTCCCCGGTGGGCGACCTTACAATGAGCAGTTCTTC
CASSPLPGGRPYNEQFF
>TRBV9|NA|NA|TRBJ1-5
TGTGCCAGCAGCGTAGACCCAGGGGCAGACAATCAGCCCCAGCATTTT
CASSVDPGADNQPQHF
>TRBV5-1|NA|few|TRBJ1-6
TGCGCCAGCAGCTTGGAGGGCAGGGCCCCAGTTTCGGCCCTCCACTTT
CASSLEGRAPVSALHF
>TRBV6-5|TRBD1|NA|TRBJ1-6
TGTGCCAGCACTTACATGACAGGGGGCACTAATTCACCCCTCCACTTT
CASTYMTGGTNSPLHF
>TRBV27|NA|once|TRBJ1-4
TGTGCCAGCAGAATACAGGGCGTGGGCGGAAAACTGTTTTTT
CASRIQGVGGKLFF
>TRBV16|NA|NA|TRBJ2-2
TGTGCCAGCAGCCTGTCCGGCGGAACCGGGGAGCTGTTTTTT
CASSLSGGTGELFF
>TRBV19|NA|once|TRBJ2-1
TGTGCCAGTAGTATCTGGGGGGGGGCAGGTGAGCAGTTCTTC
CASSIWGGAGEQFF
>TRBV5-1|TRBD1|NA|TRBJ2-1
TGCGCCAGCAGCCCGATGGACAGGGAAGGTGAGCAGTTCTTC
CASSPMDREGEQFF
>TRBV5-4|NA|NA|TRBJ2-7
TGTGCCAGCAGCTCACGACAGACCTACGAGCAGTACTTC
CASSSRQTYEQYF
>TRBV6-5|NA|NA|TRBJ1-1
TGTGCCAGCAGGGAGCGGACAGAAGGGAATACCCCCTTTTTT
CASRERTEGNTPFF
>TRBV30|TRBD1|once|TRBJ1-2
TGTGCCTGGAGCGCCGTCAGGGGGAACTATGGCTACACCTTC
CAWSAVRGNYGYTF
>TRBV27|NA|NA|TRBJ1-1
TGTGCCAGCAGTTTCCGGGGTGGTGAAGCTTTCTTT
CASSFRGGEAFF
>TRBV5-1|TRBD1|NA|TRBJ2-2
TGCGCCAGCAGCTTGGCAGGGGGAACCGGGGAGCTGTTTTTT
CASSLAGGTGELFF
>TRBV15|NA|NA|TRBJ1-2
TGTGCCACCAGCAGAGTGGCGACATATGGCTACACCTTC
CATSRVATYGYTF